This T cell receptor (beta chain) comes out of a study of CD8+CD57+ T cells in acquired aplastic anemia. Notes on the study in general: It was found that under 30 CD8+ CDR3 sequences were shared between patients and controls. For CD8+ Simpson's diversity, patients and controls showed no significant difference.

Genomic DNA was employed as the template in profiling TCR beta VDJ and CDR3. TCRdb reprocessed the reads with MiXCR, giving one entry per CDR3 protein. The data contain 250,000 to 300,000 distinct CDR3 sequences, 50% to 70% of them singletons. For this clonotype: The antigen is unknown.

The receptor's source is a human donor with severe aplastic anemia or a healthy control (not recorded which). Sequenced material: sorted CD4+, CD8+, or CD8+CD57+ T cells (not recorded which) from PBMCs.

CDR3 DNA: TGCAGTGCTGGATATGGAGGCAAGCCCCAGCAGTACTTC. This gives the protein CSAGYGGKPQQYF. The chain has TRBV20-1 and TRBJ2-7, with a weak D call TRBD2 (5 bases). Trimming took 5 bases from V and 8 from J, leaving 19 bases between them. This CDR3 is built from 13 residues. Germline CDR1 and CDR2: DFQATT and SNEGSKA (reference sequence).